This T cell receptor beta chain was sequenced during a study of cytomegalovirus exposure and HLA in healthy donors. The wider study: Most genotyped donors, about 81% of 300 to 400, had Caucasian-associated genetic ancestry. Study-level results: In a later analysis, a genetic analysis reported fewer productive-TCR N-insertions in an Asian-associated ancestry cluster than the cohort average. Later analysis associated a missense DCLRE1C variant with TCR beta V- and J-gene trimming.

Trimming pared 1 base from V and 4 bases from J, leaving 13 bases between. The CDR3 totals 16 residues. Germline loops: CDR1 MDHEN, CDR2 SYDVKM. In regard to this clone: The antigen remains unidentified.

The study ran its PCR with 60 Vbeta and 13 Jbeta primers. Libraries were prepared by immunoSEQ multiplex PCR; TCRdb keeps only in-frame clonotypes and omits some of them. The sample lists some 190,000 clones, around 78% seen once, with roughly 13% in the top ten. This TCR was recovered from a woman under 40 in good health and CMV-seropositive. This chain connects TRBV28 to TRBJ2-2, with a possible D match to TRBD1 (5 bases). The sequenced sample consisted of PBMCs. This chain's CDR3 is CASSLFTRVVTGELFF. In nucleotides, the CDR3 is TGTGCCAGCAGTTTATTTACCAGGGTGGTCACCGGGGAGCTGTTTTTT.